These T cell receptor beta chains were read from a single sample in a study of Graves' ophthalmopathy and Graves' hyperthyroidism. Each CDR3 protein gets one entry after TCRdb re-called the multiplex PCR reads with MiXCR. The table lists tens of thousands of distinct CDR3 sequences, roughly 52% of them singletons. Sample: peripheral blood. These receptors were obtained from an adult woman with stable Graves' hyperthyroidism. The conserved cysteine and the conserved F or W are not part of the CDR3 here. Rows may omit the clone size; those that give it use once, few, many or a size class.

-	TRBV29-1	TRBJ2-7	SAGQGSHEQY
-	TRBV7-2	TRBJ1-1	ASSYGAGTNTEAF
many	TRBV2	TRBJ1-5	ASSEILDTSGNQPQH
few	TRBV4-1	TRBJ1-1	ASSLEGGDMITEAF
-	TRBV29-1	TRBJ1-5	SVDPGGSRGPQH
-	TRBV10-3	TRBJ2-6	AISGQYAAGANVLT
many	TRBV29-1	TRBJ1-1	SVYRGPSDEAF
-	TRBV20-1	TRBJ1-2	SARRTGGASGYT
-	TRBV2	TRBJ1-5	ASSALTGQPQH
once	TRBV19	TRBJ1-1	ASSRERGTEAF
-	TRBV20-1	TRBJ2-7	SANPGTGASYEQY
once	TRBV5-1	TRBJ2-7	VSSLSDRPYSHGQY
-	TRBV7-8	TRBJ2-7	ASSPGTGAGSSYEQY
-	TRBV7-7	TRBJ1-1	ASSLVSDAF
once	TRBV7-6	TRBJ1-5	ASSPGRETQH
-	TRBV29-1	TRBJ1-1	SAGLGGGGTNTEAF
many	TRBV12-3/TRBV12-4	TRBJ2-7	ASSSGSRGLPYEQY
many	TRBV28	TRBJ1-5	ASSRPGQGARNQPQH
-	TRBV12-3/TRBV12-4	TRBJ1-6	ASSLNRDSPLH
many	TRBV19	TRBJ2-6	ASSRPYLRSGANVLT
-	TRBV19	TRBJ2-2	ASRTSGRGPGELF
many	TRBV6-5	TRBJ1-5	ASSLRTGSNQPQH
-	TRBV7-9	TRBJ1-4	ASSTQTGGEKLF
once	TRBV12-3/TRBV12-4	TRBJ2-6	ASGFGTSITGANVLT
-	TRBV7-9	TRBJ2-7	ASSYNGEQY
-	TRBV10-3	TRBJ1-1	AIRGQLNTEAF
many	TRBV4-1	TRBJ1-2	ASSRIRTDGYT
many	TRBV28	TRBJ1-5	ASSRRVGISRPQH
-	TRBV29-1	TRBJ1-2	SVASSAFRYGYT
few	TRBV11-3	TRBJ2-5	ASSLRGALEHQETQY
-	TRBV29-1	TRBJ1-1	SVGLAAMNTEAF
once	TRBV7-6	TRBJ2-6	ASSLDIGTGANVLT
-	TRBV7-8	TRBJ2-3	ASSPPPRASILAKRY
-	TRBV7-2	TRBJ2-5	ASSSRTSGSRETQY
-	TRBV15	TRBJ2-7	ATSREPSSDEQY
many	TRBV6-6	TRBJ1-2	ASSYGGAGGYT
-	TRBV15	TRBJ1-2	ATSISGVSGCT
once	TRBV7-8	TRBJ2-7	ASSLGRGGEQY
few	TRBV20-1	TRBJ2-7	SASFGTSGRGGEQY
many	TRBV7-9	TRBJ2-7	ASSLSGSYEQY
many	TRBV2	TRBJ1-5	ASSVRQAQSNQPQH
-	TRBV9	TRBJ2-2	ASSVSRTSGNTGELF
many	TRBV4-1	TRBJ1-4	ASSQGGQSNEKLF
-	TRBV7-9	TRBJ2-5	ASSLAGGSQETQY
-	TRBV11-2	TRBJ1-5	ASSPRTGDRPQH
-	TRBV2	TRBJ1-5	ASSATPTGRQPQH
once	TRBV29-1	TRBJ1-2	SVEGTGGAAGYT
few	TRBV29-1	TRBJ2-7	SVPGTGNEQY
-	TRBV24-1	TRBJ2-3	ATSDLPGLAGEGDTQY
-	TRBV29-1	TRBJ2-5	SDKGWETQY
-	TRBV6-1	TRBJ1-2	ASMRTGTANYGFT
many	TRBV7-2	TRBJ2-2	ASSSRAGELF
once	TRBV6-2/TRBV6-3	TRBJ2-5	ASRGTSGRPQETQY
many	TRBV28	TRBJ1-5	ASSSQGINQPQH
-	TRBV7-2	TRBJ1-5	ASSLDLIGTGYDNQPQH